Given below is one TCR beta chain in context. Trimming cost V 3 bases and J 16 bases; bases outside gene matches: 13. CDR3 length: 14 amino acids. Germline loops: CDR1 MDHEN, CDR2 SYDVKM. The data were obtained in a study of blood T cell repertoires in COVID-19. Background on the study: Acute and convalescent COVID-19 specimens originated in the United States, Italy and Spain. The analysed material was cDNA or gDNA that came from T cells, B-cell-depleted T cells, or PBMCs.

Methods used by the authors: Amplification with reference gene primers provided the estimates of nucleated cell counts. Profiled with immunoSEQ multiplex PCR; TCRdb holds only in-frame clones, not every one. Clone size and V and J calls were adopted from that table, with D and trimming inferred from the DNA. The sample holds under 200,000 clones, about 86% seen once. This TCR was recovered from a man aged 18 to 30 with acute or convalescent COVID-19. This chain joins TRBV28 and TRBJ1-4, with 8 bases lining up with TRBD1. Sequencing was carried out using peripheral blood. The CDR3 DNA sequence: TGTGCCAGCAGTTTTCATCCGGGACAGGAGGTCGCGTTTTTT. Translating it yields CASSFHPGQEVAFF.